These 32 T cell receptor beta chains came from one sample sequenced in a study of beta chain features in type 1 diabetes. Investigators reverse transcribed all isolated RNA, so they sequenced expressed TCRB transcripts. Data came from immunoSEQ multiplex PCR; TCRdb stores just in-frame clones and leaves some out. In the table there are fewer than 500,000 clones, 11% to 15% of which are singletons. Sequencing was carried out using naive CD4+ T cells from blood. The receptor set was obtained from a man under 40 in good health.

This clone was picked up many times. This chain connects TRBV14 to TRBJ1-1, with no clear D. V was shortened by 1 base and J by 6 bases, with 6 bases between the two germline ends. The CDR3 spans 12 residues. Germline loops: CDR1 SGHDN, CDR2 FVKESK. CDR3 loop: CASSQVASEAFF. The CDR3 DNA reads TGTGCCAGCAGCCAAGTGGCGTCTGAAGCTTTCTTT.

V is TRBV5-1 and J is TRBJ2-7, with 7 nucleotides matching TRBD1. The germline gives CDR1 SGHRS, CDR2 YFSETQ. The CDR3 has 13 residues. With V trimmed by 4 bases and J by 7 bases, 8 bases remained unmatched. CDR3 nucleotides: TGCGCCAGCAGCCCCGACAGGGATAATGAGCAGTACTTC. Its protein product is CASSPDRDNEQYF.

The chain has TRBV7-9 and TRBJ2-1, with 12 bases lining up with TRBD2. Germline V gene data show CDR1 as SEHNR and CDR2 as FQNEAQ (reference sequence). The CDR3 sequence is 18 residues long. V gave up 1 base and J gave up 13 bases; unmatched junction bases: 17. The CDR3 region has the DNA TGTGCCAGCAGCTTAGGGGCCACTAGCGGGAGGCGCCGCCGCGAACAGTTCTTC. It translates to CASSLGATSGRRRREQFF.

The chain has TRBV2 and TRBJ2-1; 10 bases are shared with TRBD2. CDR3 length equals 15 residues. Germline lookup yields CDR1 SNHLY and CDR2 FYNNEI. The trim removed 4 bases at V and 6 bases at J, leaving 6 bases unmatched. The CDR3 loop reads CASSGTSGIPNEQFF. For the CDR3, the DNA is TGTGCCAGCAGTGGAACTAGCGGGATCCCCAATGAGCAGTTCTTC.

This clone was counted a few times. The gene calls are TRBV19 and TRBJ2-5, with D possibly TRBD1 on 6 matching bases. Germline CDR1 is LNHDA and CDR2 is SQIVND (reference sequence). The CDR3 contains 13 residues. Trimming stripped 6 bases from V and 7 bases from J, with 15 bases between. CDR3 sequence reads: CASSLRGSGTQYF. CDR3 coding DNA: TGTGCCAGTAGCCTCAGGGGTTCGGGGACCCAGTACTTC.

This clone was observed a handful of times. V and J are TRBV4-2 and TRBJ2-5, with 8 nucleotides matching TRBD2. Per germline, CDR1 LGHNA and CDR2 YNFKEQ. This CDR3 contains 17 residues. Germline trimming cut 1 base from V and 4 bases from J; bases unmatched to any gene: 11. The CDR3 is CASSQAANRGGGETQYF. For the CDR3, the DNA is TGTGCCAGCAGCCAAGCTGCTAACCGGGGGGGCGGAGAGACCCAGTACTTC.

This chain connects TRBV6-5 to TRBJ2-7; TRBD2 matches 7 bases. Unmatched junction bases numbered 9, after V lost 6 bases and J lost 1 base. Germline CDR1 MNHEY, CDR2 SVGAGI. The CDR3 length is 15 residues. DNA for the CDR3: TGTGCCAGCAGCCTACGGCTAGCGGCTTCCTACGAGCAGTACGTC. It yields the protein CASSLRLAASYEQYV.

The chain has TRBV9 and TRBJ2-2, with D perhaps TRBD2 (5 bases). CDR1 is SGDLS, CDR2 YYNGEE, per germline. This CDR3 is built from 15 residues. V lost 5 bases and J lost 0, with 11 bases in between. CDR3: CASRHSAANTGELFF. The CDR3 coding sequence is TGTGCCAGCAGACATAGCGCAGCGAACACCGGGGAGCTGTTTTTT.

Only a few counts were recorded for this clone. This chain's CDR3 is CASSLTGFTDTQYF. The DNA of the CDR3 is TGCGCCAGCAGCTTGACAGGGTTCACAGATACGCAGTATTTT. The rearrangement uses TRBV5-1 and TRBJ2-3, with D perhaps TRBD1 (6 bases). This CDR3 region has 14 residues. CDR1 and CDR2 from the germline V gene are SGHRS and YFSETQ. Trimming took 1 base from V and 2 from J, leaving 8 bases between them.

V gene TRBV2 combines with J gene TRBJ2-2; a weak D match, TRBD2 (6 bases). CDR1 is SNHLY and CDR2 is FYNNEI in the germline V gene. V was shortened by 4 bases and J by 2 bases, with 14 bases between the two germline ends. CDR3 size: 16 residues. The CDR3 region is CASSGGSGRNTGELFF. The CDR3 DNA sequence: TGTGCCAGCAGTGGGGGAAGCGGGCGAAACACCGGGGAGCTGTTTTTT.

This clone showed up just a few times. The chain couples TRBV25-1 to TRBJ2-1; the match to TRBD2 covers 7 bases. Germline assignment: CDR1 MGHDK and CDR2 SYGVNS. The CDR3 contains 15 residues. Trimming at V came to 5 bases and at J to 2 bases, leaving 6 bases not matched to a gene. In DNA form, the CDR3 reads TGTGCCAGCAGTTACGAGGGAGGGCCCTACAATGAGCAGTTCTTC. This gives the protein CASSYEGGPYNEQFF.

The V gene is TRBV4-3, the J gene TRBJ2-7; D remains ambiguous. The germline V gene encodes CDR1 LGHNA and CDR2 YSLEER. V gave up 4 bases and J gave up 5 bases, with 15 bases separating them. The CDR3 is 14 residues long. CDR3 amino acids: CASSPTPSGDEQYV. CDR3 DNA: TGCGCCAGCAGCCCGACCCCGTCTGGTGACGAGCAGTACGTC.

This chain uses TRBV13 with TRBJ1-5; D unresolved. From germline, CDR1 is PRHDT and CDR2 FYEKMQ (reference sequence). The V end was cut by 0 bases, the J end by 7 bases, with 7 bases between. The CDR3 sequence is 13 residues long. CDR3 nucleotide sequence: TGTGCCAGCAGCTTAGGCCCGGGGCAGCCCCAGCATTTT. Amino acid sequence: CASSLGPGQPQHF.

V is TRBV4-3 and J is TRBJ1-2; D is uncertain. Germline-derived CDR1 and CDR2 are LGHNA and YSLEER. Between the trimmed V and J ends, which lost 0 bases and 4 bases, there was a span of 12 bases. The CDR3 spans 15 residues. CDR3 in DNA: TGCGCCAGCAGCCAAGATGGACTTCGGGCCTATGGCTACACCTTC. It codes for CASSQDGLRAYGYTF.

On this clone itself: Within the sample, other DNA sequences also encode this same CDR3. The chain has TRBV30 and TRBJ2-6, with TRBD2 as a possible D gene (5 bases). V shed 2 bases and J shed 2 bases, with 7 bases lying between them. The length of the CDR3 is 14 residues. CDR1 and CDR2 (germline): GTSNPN, SVGIG (reference sequence). The CDR3 loop is CAWSRGAGANVLTF. The CDR3 nucleotides are TGTGCCTGGAGTCGGGGAGCTGGGGCCAACGTCCTGACTTTC.

This clone has a handful of counts. CDR3 nucleotide sequence: TGCGCCAGCAGCCTGGCGTGGACTAGCGGGGGACAGTACTTC. It encodes CASSLAWTSGGQYF. The rearrangement joins TRBV5-1 to TRBJ2-7; 13 nucleotides agree with TRBD2. The CDR3 runs to 14 residues. CDR1 is SGHRS and CDR2 is YFSETQ in the germline V gene. Trimming cost V 4 bases and J 10 bases; bases outside gene matches: 8.

This clone has just a few counts. Other nucleotide sequences in the sample specify the same CDR3. This chain connects TRBV18 to TRBJ2-6, with D hard to call. The CDR3 consists of 14 residues. Germline values: CDR1 KGHSH, CDR2 LQKENI. V was cut by 5 bases and J by 1 base, with 6 bases left in between. The CDR3 sequence is CASSSSSGANVLTF. The CDR3 DNA follows: TGTGCCAGCTCATCGTCTTCTGGGGCCAACGTCCTGACTTTC.

The gene calls are TRBV19 and TRBJ2-7; D possibly corresponds to TRBD1 (7 bases). This CDR3 has 15 amino acids. The germline gives CDR1 LNHDA, CDR2 SQIVND (reference sequence). V dropped 3 bases and J dropped 5 bases, with 17 bases sitting between them. For the CDR3, the DNA is TGTGCCAGTAGTATTGGAGGGGACAGCTTCGACGAGCAGTACTTC. It is translated as CASSIGGDSFDEQYF.

This chain links TRBV7-2 with TRBJ1-2; no clear D. Germline V gene data show CDR1 as SGHTA and CDR2 as FQGNSA. This CDR3 contains 14 residues. V was pared by 1 base and J by 6 bases, with 12 bases between. DNA for the CDR3: TGTGCCAGCAGCTTAGGGCCAGTGGAAAATGGCTACACCTTC. It encodes CASSLGPVENGYTF. Variable domain in full (rest from reference TRBV7-2 and TRBJ1-2): GAGVSQSPSNKVTEKGKDVELRCDPISGHTALYWYRQSLGQGLEFLIYFQGNSAPDKSGLPSDRFSAERTGGSVSTLTIQRTQQEDSAVYLCASSLGPVENGYTFGSGTRLTVV.

The rearrangement uses TRBV5-4 and TRBJ1-2, with D possibly matching TRBD1 (5 bases). V shed 0 bases and J shed 1 base, with 7 bases lying between them. Germline V lookup: CDR1 SGHNT, CDR2 YYREEE (reference sequence). The CDR3 is made up of 14 amino acids. The CDR3 sequence is CASSLEQVNYGYTF. CDR3 bases: TGTGCCAGCAGCTTGGAACAGGTTAACTATGGCTACACCTTC. Full variable domain (remainder filled in from reference TRBV5-4 and TRBJ1-2): ETGVTQSPTHLIKTRGQQVTLRCSSQSGHNTVSWYQQALGQGPQFIFQYYREEENGRGNFPPRFSGLQFPNYSSELNVNALELDDSALYLCASSLEQVNYGYTFGSGTRLTVV.

This clone was seen a few times. V is TRBV25-1 and J is TRBJ2-7; possible D gene TRBD1, 5 bases. Trimming stripped 5 bases from V and 2 bases from J, with 13 bases between. Germline-derived CDR1 and CDR2 are MGHDK and SYGVNS. This CDR3 is 14 amino acids long. Written as DNA, the CDR3 is TGTGCCAGCAGTCACAGACAGTCTACCTACGAGCAGTACTTC. Protein: CASSHRQSTYEQYF.

This clone came up a few times. This rearrangement joins TRBV7-4 to TRBJ2-1, with TRBD2 matching 12 bases. J was trimmed by 6 bases and V by 5 bases; bases with no gene match: 5. CDR3 length: 15 residues. The germline CDR1 and CDR2 sequences are SGHVT and SQSDAQ. The CDR3 region is CASSLGLAGCNEQFF. The CDR3 nucleotides read TGTGCCAGCAGCCTGGGACTAGCGGGCTGCAATGAGCAGTTCTTC.

The chain recombines TRBV6-1 with TRBJ1-6, with TRBD1 matching 7 bases. There are 14 residues in the CDR3. V trimming: 6 bases; J trimming: 8 bases; junction bases outside the gene matches: 7. Looked up from germline, CDR1 is MNHNS and CDR2 is SASEGT. CDR3 residues: CASRRGGRDSPLHF. The CDR3 coding sequence is TGTGCCAGCAGACGAGGGGGCAGAGATTCACCCCTCCACTTT.

CDR3 DNA sequence: TGTGCCAGCAGTGGGGGACTAGCGGGGTCCCCTAGCACAGATACGCAGTATTTT. It is translated as CASSGGLAGSPSTDTQYF. The chain links TRBV25-1 to TRBJ2-3, with TRBD2 matching over 13 bases. Germline V gene data show CDR1 as MGHDK and CDR2 as SYGVNS. The length of the CDR3 is 18 residues. Germline trimming cut 4 bases from V and 0 bases from J; bases unmatched to any gene: 7.

The rearrangement joins TRBV11-1 to TRBJ2-5; 7 bases are a match to TRBD1. Germline CDR1 and CDR2: SGHAT and FQDESV (reference sequence). CDR3 length: 14 residues. The J segment lost 1 base and the V segment lost 5 bases, leaving 4 bases of the junction unmatched. The CDR3 loop reads CASSLRTGQETQYF. The CDR3 coding sequence is TGTGCCAGCAGCCTCCGGACAGGCCAAGAGACCCAGTACTTC.

The chain's CDR3 is CASSSTSDEQYV. The CDR3 DNA reads as TGTGCCAGCAGCTCGACTAGTGACGAGCAGTACGTC. The chain employs TRBV7-9 and TRBJ2-7; a weak D match, TRBD2 (6 bases). Trimming shortened V by 4 bases and J by 5 bases, and 9 bases separated the two germline ends. This CDR3 comprises 12 residues. Germline V gene sequence: CDR1 SEHNR, CDR2 FQNEAQ (reference sequence).

CDR3 DNA sequence: TGTGCCAGCAGTATGATGGGGGCCTTAGGAATGGACGTC. Translated, it gives CASSMMGALGMDV. This sequence joins TRBV6-1 and TRBJ2-7; D is possibly TRBD1 (6 bases). This CDR3 region has 13 residues. Per germline, CDR1 MNHNS and CDR2 SASEGT.

This clone came up a few times. The chain recombines TRBV30 with TRBJ2-3, with no clear D. This CDR3 is built from 15 residues. Germline V lookup: CDR1 GTSNPN, CDR2 SVGIG (reference sequence). Trimming took off 3 bases at V and 2 bases at J, with 15 bases between the two ends. CDR3 DNA: TGTGCCTGGAGCGACCTAGGGCCCTTCACAGATACGCAGTATTTT. Protein: CAWSDLGPFTDTQYF.

The chain joins TRBV18 to TRBJ2-1, with a possible D match to TRBD2 (6 bases). Deletions cut 6 bases from V and 5 bases from J, with 26 bases between. CDR3 size: 18 residues. CDR1 is KGHSH, CDR2 LQKENI, per germline. CDR3 region: CASSPEIGGSRLNNEQFF. The CDR3 region has the DNA TGTGCCAGCTCCCCGGAGATTGGAGGGAGCAGGCTAAACAATGAGCAGTTCTTC.

This clone was observed a few times. This chain joins TRBV7-2 and TRBJ2-2; the D gene is possibly TRBD1 (5 bases). CDR1 SGHTA and CDR2 FQGNSA come from the germline V gene. Trimming left V 1 base short and J 5 bases short, with 5 bases between. This CDR3 has 13 amino acids. CDR3 sequence: CASSLGQTGELFF. The CDR3 DNA follows: TGTGCCAGCAGCTTAGGACAGACCGGGGAGCTGTTTTTT.

V and J are TRBV7-8 and TRBJ2-1; 12 bases map to TRBD2. After removal of 5 bases from V and 0 bases from J, the junction contained 17 bases not matched to a gene. The CDR3 totals 21 residues. Germline CDR1 SGHVS, CDR2 FQNEAQ. The CDR3 DNA reads as TGTGCCAGCAGCGACACAGGGAGAAGGACTAGCGGGACCAGCTCCTACAATGAGCAGTTCTTC. It codes for CASSDTGRRTSGTSSYNEQFF.

This clone was detected a few times. The chain is built from TRBV11-2 and TRBJ2-4, with 8 bases fitting TRBD1. Germline lookup yields CDR1 SGHAT and CDR2 FQNNGV. V shed 6 bases, J shed 5 bases, and the junction held 9 bases outside the gene matches. This CDR3 contains 15 residues. In DNA, the CDR3 is TGTGCCAGCAGGCTCTACAGGGGGAAAGAAAACATTCAGTACTTC. It codes for CASRLYRGKENIQYF.